A selection of T cell receptor beta chains follows, all from one sample in a study of cytomegalovirus exposure and HLA in healthy donors. Sequencing used immunoSEQ multiplex PCR; TCRdb keeps in-frame clones, though not all of them. The sample includes 240,000 or so clones, around 88% of them seen just once. Sequenced input: PBMCs. Receptor source: a woman aged 25 to 39 in good health and CMV-seropositive. Both conserved end residues are part of each CDR3. Fields, in order: D gene, V gene, clone size, CDR3 length, J gene, CDR3 protein, CDR3 DNA. The D gene is left open where the match is weak. The listing skips clone size in some rows; elsewhere it reads once, few, many or a size class.

D gene: -
V gene: TRBV28
clone size: -
CDR3 length: 13
J gene: TRBJ2-7
CDR3 protein: CASLPARVYEQYF
CDR3 DNA: TGTGCCAGCCTCCCGGCCAGGGTCTACGAGCAGTACTTC

D gene: -
V gene: TRBV18
clone size: -
CDR3 length: 13
J gene: TRBJ1-1
CDR3 protein: CASSVTIALEAFF
CDR3 DNA: TGTGCCAGCTCAGTTACCATAGCGTTGGAAGCTTTCTTT

D gene: -
V gene: TRBV11-2
clone size: few
CDR3 length: 17
J gene: TRBJ1-4
CDR3 protein: CASTNSGQYGTNEKLFF
CDR3 DNA: TGTGCCAGCACTAATAGCGGGCAGTACGGCACTAATGAAAAACTGTTTTTT

D gene: -
V gene: TRBV6-1
clone size: -
CDR3 length: 13
J gene: TRBJ2-7
CDR3 protein: CASSTGLRGEQYF
CDR3 DNA: TGTGCCAGCAGTACGGGCCTCAGGGGCGAGCAGTACTTC

D gene: -
V gene: TRBV6-1
clone size: -
CDR3 length: 14
J gene: TRBJ2-7
CDR3 protein: CASCASSSGNEQYF
CDR3 DNA: TGTGCCAGCTGTGCTAGCTCTTCGGGTAACGAGCAGTACTTC

D gene: TRBD1
V gene: TRBV29-1
clone size: once
CDR3 length: 16
J gene: TRBJ1-3
CDR3 protein: CSVEDQQGSSGNTIYF
CDR3 DNA: TGCAGCGTTGAGGACCAACAGGGGTCTTCTGGAAACACCATATATTTT

D gene: TRBD2
V gene: TRBV6-6
clone size: -
CDR3 length: 15
J gene: TRBJ2-7
CDR3 protein: CASSDGTSGIYEQYF
CDR3 DNA: TGTGCCAGCAGTGACGGGACTAGCGGGATTTACGAGCAGTACTTC

D gene: TRBD1
V gene: TRBV10-3
clone size: -
CDR3 length: 16
J gene: TRBJ1-4
CDR3 protein: CAISELQGAANEKLFF
CDR3 DNA: TGTGCCATCAGTGAGTTACAGGGGGCTGCTAATGAAAAACTGTTTTTT

D gene: -
V gene: TRBV5-1
clone size: once
CDR3 length: 15
J gene: TRBJ2-2
CDR3 protein: CASNAGQLNTGELFF
CDR3 DNA: TGCGCCAGCAACGCGGGACAGCTGAACACCGGGGAGCTGTTTTTT

D gene: TRBD1
V gene: TRBV11-3
clone size: -
CDR3 length: 15
J gene: TRBJ2-7
CDR3 protein: CASSPGPGQGYEQYF
CDR3 DNA: TGTGCCAGCAGCCCAGGGCCCGGACAGGGATACGAGCAGTACTTC

D gene: TRBD2
V gene: TRBV30
clone size: -
CDR3 length: 14
J gene: TRBJ2-3
CDR3 protein: CAWSLADLTDTQYF
CDR3 DNA: TGTGCCTGGAGTCTAGCGGACCTCACAGATACGCAGTATTTT

D gene: TRBD2
V gene: TRBV28
clone size: -
CDR3 length: 15
J gene: TRBJ2-3
CDR3 protein: CASSPASGSLDTQYF
CDR3 DNA: TGTGCCAGCAGTCCCGCTAGCGGGAGTTTAGATACGCAGTATTTT

D gene: -
V gene: TRBV29-1
clone size: -
CDR3 length: 12
J gene: TRBJ1-1
CDR3 protein: CSVVGGWTEAFF
CDR3 DNA: TGCAGCGTTGTGGGGGGATGGACTGAAGCTTTCTTT

D gene: TRBD1
V gene: TRBV27
clone size: -
CDR3 length: 14
J gene: TRBJ2-7
CDR3 protein: CASTPGTGDLEQYF
CDR3 DNA: TGTGCCAGCACCCCCGGGACAGGGGACTTGGAGCAGTACTTC

D gene: -
V gene: TRBV27
clone size: -
CDR3 length: 16
J gene: TRBJ1-1
CDR3 protein: CASSSPRDSLNTEAFF
CDR3 DNA: TGTGCCAGCAGTTCCCCCCGAGACAGCTTGAACACTGAAGCTTTCTTT

D gene: TRBD1
V gene: TRBV5-1
clone size: -
CDR3 length: 13
J gene: TRBJ1-2
CDR3 protein: CASSFGTVYGYTF
CDR3 DNA: TGCGCCAGCAGCTTTGGGACAGTCTATGGCTACACCTTC

D gene: TRBD1
V gene: TRBV7-7
clone size: -
CDR3 length: 14
J gene: TRBJ2-7
CDR3 protein: CASSTGQGAGEQYF
CDR3 DNA: TGTGCCAGCAGCACGGGACAGGGGGCGGGCGAGCAGTACTTC

D gene: -
V gene: TRBV30
clone size: once
CDR3 length: 14
J gene: TRBJ1-2
CDR3 protein: CAWRGTGGNYGYTF
CDR3 DNA: TGTGCCTGGAGAGGGACGGGGGGGAACTATGGCTACACCTTC

D gene: TRBD1
V gene: TRBV7-8
clone size: -
CDR3 length: 13
J gene: TRBJ2-7
CDR3 protein: CASSLDTGDEQYF
CDR3 DNA: TGTGCCAGCAGCTTAGATACAGGGGACGAGCAGTACTTC

D gene: -
V gene: TRBV2
clone size: -
CDR3 length: 13
J gene: TRBJ2-7
CDR3 protein: CAGSGGLSYEQYF
CDR3 DNA: TGTGCCGGCTCAGGCGGGCTCTCCTACGAGCAGTACTTC

D gene: TRBD2
V gene: TRBV13
clone size: -
CDR3 length: 15
J gene: TRBJ2-5
CDR3 protein: CASSRSGRAAETQYF
CDR3 DNA: TGTGCCAGCAGCCGAAGCGGGAGGGCCGCGGAGACCCAGTACTTC

D gene: TRBD2
V gene: TRBV2
clone size: -
CDR3 length: 14
J gene: TRBJ2-5
CDR3 protein: CASRIIAGMGTQYF
CDR3 DNA: TGTGCCAGCAGGATAATAGCGGGAATGGGGACCCAGTACTTC

D gene: TRBD2
V gene: TRBV10-3
clone size: -
CDR3 length: 14
J gene: TRBJ2-3
CDR3 protein: CAIGRAGAPDTQYF
CDR3 DNA: TGTGCCATCGGTCGGGCGGGAGCTCCCGATACGCAGTATTTT

D gene: TRBD2
V gene: TRBV27
clone size: once
CDR3 length: 16
J gene: TRBJ2-1
CDR3 protein: CASRSHRLALTHEQFF
CDR3 DNA: TGTGCCAGCCGGTCTCACAGACTAGCGCTCACCCATGAGCAGTTCTTC